What follows are 5 T cell receptor beta chains derived from one specimen sequenced in a study of Ad26.COV2.S vaccination and SARS-CoV-2 variants. The method was immunoSEQ multiplex PCR; TCRdb's version includes in-frame clones alone and lacks a portion of them. The sample consists of under 500,000 clones, around 92% of them appearing once. Treatment: approximately 18 received Ad26.COV2.S at low or high dose, single or two shots; several received placebo; per-sample allocation not given. It was on day 63 after the first vaccine or placebo injection that samples were taken. Sample: peripheral blood, taken in a trial of Ad26.COV2.S vaccine versus placebo. The receptor source for this set is a person between 18 and 65 years old who received the Ad26.COV2.S COVID-19 vaccine or a placebo.

Concerning this clone: Other nucleotide sequences from this sample produce the same CDR3. V usage is TRBV7-9 and J usage is TRBJ2-7; D gene uncertain. Germline V gene data show CDR1 as SEHNR and CDR2 as FQNEAQ (reference sequence). The CDR3 contains 12 residues. Between the trimmed V and J ends, which lost 0 bases and 2 bases, there was a span of 2 bases. Here the CDR3 DNA reads TGTGCCAGCAGCTTAGCCCCCTACGAGCAGTACTTC. Translating it yields CASSLAPYEQYF.

The chain joins TRBV18 to TRBJ1-1, with TRBD1 as a possible D gene (6 bases). Germline values: CDR1 KGHSH, CDR2 LQKENI. V was shortened by 5 bases and J by 11 bases, with 21 bases between the two germline ends. The CDR3 runs to 14 residues. CDR3 nucleotide sequence: TGTGCCAGCTCAGGACAGACCTTACCCCATGACGCTTTCTTT. Protein product: CASSGQTLPHDAFF.

The V and J genes are TRBV3-1 (or the pseudogene TRBV3-2) and TRBJ2-5; perhaps TRBD2 as D (5 bases). Germline CDR1 LGHDT, CDR2 YNNKEL (reference sequence). This CDR3 is 15 amino acids long. The germline V and J ends were trimmed by 4 bases and 5 bases, with 17 bases remaining between them. This CDR3 reads CASSPTQLSGETQYF. The CDR3 DNA is TGTGCCAGCAGCCCGACCCAACTCTCGGGGGAGACCCAGTACTTC.

About this clone: This specimen includes other DNA sequences encoding the same CDR3. CDR3 region: CASSLGAYEQYF. CDR3 nucleotide sequence: TGTGCCAGCAGCTTGGGGGCCTACGAGCAGTACTTC. The chain combines TRBV5-4 with TRBJ2-7; the D is unclear. Germline V lookup: CDR1 SGHNT, CDR2 YYREEE (reference sequence). V lost 0 bases and J lost 2, with 3 bases in between. This CDR3 spans 12 amino acids.

The chain combines TRBV7-8 with TRBJ2-7; D is uncertain. The germline V gene encodes CDR1 SGHVS and CDR2 FQNEAQ. The CDR3 covers 16 residues. Trimming took 1 base from V and 8 from J, leaving 21 bases between them. This CDR3 is CASSLEGSARSGQQYF. CDR3 nucleotides: TGTGCCAGCAGCTTAGAGGGCTCGGCTAGATCAGGCCAGCAGTACTTC.